These 27 T cell receptor beta chains were all obtained from the same sample, sequenced in a study of cytomegalovirus exposure and HLA in healthy donors. Primers: 60 Vbeta forward and 13 Jbeta reverse. Clones were read by immunoSEQ multiplex PCR, and TCRdb kept only the in-frame ones, dropping some. This sample has roughly 86,000 clones, with about two thirds found just once. Sequenced input: PBMCs. These receptors all come from a man aged 55 to 69 in good health and CMV-seronegative.

V is TRBV4-1 and J is TRBJ2-2; perhaps TRBD1 as D (6 bases). This CDR3 spans 16 amino acids. Germline V lookup: CDR1 MGHRA, CDR2 YSYEKL. V dropped 3 bases and J dropped 4 bases, with 15 bases sitting between them. The CDR3 bases are TGCGCCAGCAGCCATCCCTTGACAGGCTCCACCGGGGAGCTGTTTTTT. Its translation is CASSHPLTGSTGELFF.

The rearrangement uses TRBV9 and TRBJ2-3; 7 bases agree with TRBD1. CDR3 length: 17 amino acids. Germline loops: CDR1 SGDLS, CDR2 YYNGEE. V lost 3 bases and J lost 1; bases outside the gene matches: 11. This CDR3 reads CASSGLIQGVGTDTQYF. Here the CDR3 DNA reads TGTGCCAGCAGCGGTCTAATTCAGGGGGTAGGCACAGATACGCAGTATTTT.

J is TRBJ2-5 and V is TRBV4-1, with D perhaps TRBD1 (6 bases). The germline CDR1 and CDR2 sequences are MGHRA and YSYEKL. The CDR3 contains 16 residues. V gave up 0 bases and J gave up 2 bases, with 13 bases separating them. Written as DNA, the CDR3 is TGCGCCAGCAGCCAAGAGGGGGCCAGGGGACAAGAGACCCAGTACTTC. Translating it yields CASSQEGARGQETQYF.

This chain connects TRBV5-1 to TRBJ2-3; D ambiguous. The CDR3 loop spans 13 amino acids. CDR1 and CDR2 from the germline V gene are SGHRS and YFSETQ. V lost 0 bases, J lost 6 bases, and 8 bases lay in between. The CDR3 sequence is CASSLGFADTQYF. The CDR3 DNA is TGCGCCAGCAGCTTGGGGTTCGCGGATACGCAGTATTTT.

A few counts support this clone. The chain links TRBV6-5 to TRBJ1-2, with 11 bases aligning to TRBD1. The CDR3 has 15 residues. Losses at the gene ends were 6 bases for V and 8 bases for J; bases not matched to a gene: 11. The germline CDR1 and CDR2 sequences are MNHEY and SVGAGI. The CDR3, as DNA: TGTGCCAGCAGCCCCTTGGGACAGGGGGTAGGAGGCTACACCTTC. Its translation is CASSPLGQGVGGYTF.

J is TRBJ2-1 and V is TRBV28; D uncertain. V was cut by 4 bases and J by 10 bases, with 11 bases left in between. The CDR3 extends over 12 amino acids. The V gene's germline CDR1 is MDHEN and CDR2 SYDVKM. The CDR3 sequence is CASSSPYVEQFF. The CDR3 DNA reads TGTGCCAGCAGTTCTCCCTATGTGGAGCAGTTCTTC.

This chain uses TRBV28 with TRBJ2-7; the match to TRBD1 covers 8 bases. There are 14 residues in the CDR3. Germline V gene sequence: CDR1 MDHEN, CDR2 SYDVKM. J gave up 3 bases and V 7 bases, and 8 bases lay outside the gene matches. CDR3 region: CASIPSGQDYEQYF. CDR3 sequence (DNA): TGTGCCAGCATTCCATCGGGACAGGACTACGAGCAGTACTTC. Using reference TRBV28 and TRBJ2-7 for the parts outside the CDR3, the full variable domain is DVKVTQSSRYLVKRTGEKVFLECVQDMDHENMFWYRQDPGLGLRLIYFSYDVKMKEKGDIPEGYSVSREKKERFSLILESASTNQTSMYLCASIPSGQDYEQYFGPGTRLTVT.

The chain has TRBV7-2 and TRBJ1-4; TRBD1 is a possible D gene (5 bases). The V gene's germline CDR1 is SGHTA and CDR2 FQGNSA. The CDR3 covers 14 residues. V lost 0 bases and J lost 7, with 9 bases in between. The CDR3 loop is CASSLAGGSEKLFF. The CDR3 DNA is TGTGCCAGCAGCTTAGCTGGGGGGAGTGAAAAACTGTTTTTT.

This clone was observed a few times. The J gene is TRBJ1-1, the V gene TRBV18; D unclear. CDR1 is KGHSH and CDR2 is LQKENI in the germline V gene. Trimming took 0 bases from V and 1 from J, leaving 9 bases between them. The CDR3 consists of 15 residues. The DNA of the CDR3 is TGTGCCAGCTCACCACCGACAACTCAGAACACTGAAGCTTTCTTT. The encoded protein is CASSPPTTQNTEAFF.

The chain's CDR3 is CASSPLGGTSGAYEQYF. CDR3 DNA: TGTGCCAGCAGCCCCCTCGGAGGGACTAGCGGAGCCTACGAGCAGTACTTC. This sequence joins TRBV5-5 and TRBJ2-7; 11 bases map to TRBD2. The CDR3 totals 17 residues. Trimming took 4 bases from V and 2 from J; bases not matched to a gene: 11. Germline CDR1 is SGHKS and CDR2 is YYEKEE (reference sequence).

This clone was seen a handful of times. This sequence joins TRBV6-5 and TRBJ1-1, with 8 bases identical to TRBD1. Per germline, CDR1 MNHEY and CDR2 SVGAGI. This CDR3 is 15 amino acids long. The V gene end was trimmed by 4 bases and the J gene end by 0 bases; junction bases not matched to a gene: 4. The CDR3 DNA reads as TGTGCCAGCAGTTCTCAGGGGGCTATGAACACTGAAGCTTTCTTT. The encoded protein is CASSSQGAMNTEAFF.

The chain recombines TRBV5-1 with TRBJ2-3, with 13 nucleotides matching TRBD2. After removal of 2 bases from V and 1 base from J, the junction contained 7 bases not matched to a gene. This CDR3 is built from 18 residues. CDR1 is SGHRS, CDR2 YFSETQ, per germline. The CDR3 loop is CASSLLGTSGTGTDTQYF. In DNA, the CDR3 is TGCGCCAGCAGCTTACTAGGGACTAGCGGGACTGGCACAGATACGCAGTATTTT. The full variable domain, rest sourced from reference TRBV5-1 and TRBJ2-3, is KAGVTQTPRYLIKTRGQQVTLSCSPISGHRSVSWYQQTPGQGLQFLFEYFSETQRNKGNFPGRFSGRQFSNSRSEMNVSTLELGDSALYLCASSLLGTSGTGTDTQYFGPGTRLTVL.

The gene calls are TRBV5-6 and TRBJ2-1, with TRBD2 identical over 13 bases. CDR1 is SGHDT, CDR2 YYEEEE, per germline. The length of the CDR3 is 16 residues. V lost 4 bases and J lost 3; bases outside the gene matches: 4. The DNA for the CDR3 is TGTGCCAGCAGCCCGGGACTAGCGGGAATCTACAATGAGCAGTTCTTC. The encoded protein is CASSPGLAGIYNEQFF.

The chain couples TRBV4-3 to TRBJ1-5, with 10 bases fitting TRBD1. J lost 6 bases, V lost 4 bases, and 12 bases had no gene match. The germline gives CDR1 LGHNA, CDR2 YSLEER. The CDR3 is 17 residues long. The CDR3 is CASSPSPSTGGLQPQHF. For the CDR3, the DNA is TGCGCCAGCAGCCCCTCCCCCTCGACAGGGGGCCTTCAGCCCCAGCATTTT.

CDR3 sequence: CASSQGLARETQYF. For the CDR3, the DNA is TGTGCCAGCAGCCAAGGGTTGGCGCGGGAAACGCAGTATTTT. This chain uses TRBV7-2 with TRBJ2-3; TRBD2 might be the D (6 bases). The CDR3 is 14 residues long. Germline V lookup: CDR1 SGHTA, CDR2 FQGNSA. The germline V and J ends were trimmed by 5 bases and 9 bases, with 18 bases remaining between them.

CDR3 loop: CASSQDYNEQFF. CDR3 sequence (DNA): TGTGCCAGCAGTCAGGACTACAATGAGCAGTTCTTC. The V gene is TRBV6-1, the J gene TRBJ2-1; D is undetermined. Germline CDR1 reads MNHNS; CDR2 reads SASEGT. The CDR3 runs to 12 residues. V was shortened by 5 bases and J by 3 bases, with 5 bases between the two germline ends.

The chain combines TRBV6-1 with TRBJ2-1; 10 bases match TRBD2. The CDR3 totals 15 residues. Germline CDR1 and CDR2: MNHNS and SASEGT. The V and J ends lost 2 bases and 10 bases, in that order; junction bases with no gene match: 8. The CDR3 spells CASSELAGAVTEQFF. The CDR3, as DNA: TGTGCCAGCAGTGAACTAGCGGGGGCTGTTACGGAGCAGTTCTTC.

This chain connects TRBV6-1 to TRBJ1-2; 7 bases fit TRBD1. The germline V gene has CDR1 MNHNS and CDR2 SASEGT. This CDR3 has 12 residues. V was clipped by 10 bases and J by 1 base; unmatched bases: 3. CDR3 nucleotide sequence: TGTGCCAACCGACAGGGTAACTATGGCTACACCTTC. It translates to CANRQGNYGYTF.

J is TRBJ2-7 and V is TRBV7-2, with 8 bases matching TRBD2. Germline V gives CDR1 SGHTA, CDR2 FQGNSA. The CDR3 loop spans 14 amino acids. V shed 5 bases, J shed 0 bases, and the junction held 3 bases outside the gene matches. In nucleotides, the CDR3 is TGTGCCAGCAGCGTTACTAGCGGCTCCTACGAGCAGTACTTC. Its translation is CASSVTSGSYEQYF.

The chain carries TRBV7-6 and TRBJ1-1; no clear D. Trimming took off 1 base at V and 5 bases at J, with 14 bases between the two ends. This CDR3 contains 15 residues. Germline CDR1 is SGHVS and CDR2 is FNYEAQ. CDR3 DNA: TGTGCCAGCAGCTTAGAATATTTGCCCCGGACTGAAGCTTTCTTT. Its protein is CASSLEYLPRTEAFF.

This clone was picked up a small number of times. This chain joins TRBV15 and TRBJ2-1; D is unclear. The CDR3 is made up of 12 amino acids. CDR1 is LNHNV, CDR2 YYDKDF, per germline (reference sequence). The V and J ends lost 4 bases and 7 bases respectively, with 8 bases between them. The CDR3 DNA reads TGTGCCACCAGCACCAACCTAAATGAGCAGTTCTTC. Protein product: CATSTNLNEQFF.

J is TRBJ2-2 and V is TRBV19, with 11 positions matching TRBD1. The CDR3 sequence is 16 residues long. J gave up 7 bases and V 4 bases, and 8 bases lay outside the gene matches. Germline-derived CDR1 and CDR2 are LNHDA and SQIVND (reference sequence). The CDR3: CASSTSWTGGSGELFF. For the CDR3, the DNA is TGTGCCAGTAGTACGTCCTGGACAGGGGGCAGCGGGGAGCTGTTTTTT.

The V gene is TRBV5-5, the J gene TRBJ1-4, with D maybe TRBD1 (6 bases). Germline loops: CDR1 SGHKS, CDR2 YYEKEE (reference sequence). V was clipped by 4 bases and J by 8 bases, with 18 bases between them. This CDR3 contains 15 residues. The CDR3, as DNA: TGTGCCAGCAGCCGCGGGGGGGCGATAGAAGAAAAACTGTTTTTT. Encoded protein: CASSRGGAIEEKLFF.

The chain carries TRBV28 and TRBJ2-7, with a tentative D call TRBD2 (5 bases). The CDR3 totals 16 residues. From germline, CDR1 is MDHEN and CDR2 SYDVKM. Trimming took 3 bases from V and 4 from J, leaving 19 bases between them. The DNA for the CDR3 is TGTGCCAGCAGTTTCCTTTCTGGTCAACGGGGATACGAGCAGTACTTC. Protein product: CASSFLSGQRGYEQYF.

This chain uses TRBV6-1 with TRBJ2-7; TRBD2 matches 10 bases. V dropped 4 bases and J dropped 7; count of bases not matched to a gene: 10. The CDR3 length is 15 residues. The germline CDR1 and CDR2 sequences are MNHNS and SASEGT. CDR3 sequence: CASSAEAGGIGEQYF. The CDR3 DNA follows: TGTGCCAGCAGTGCGGAAGCGGGGGGGATTGGGGAGCAGTACTTC.

This chain joins TRBV6-5 and TRBJ1-6, with TRBD1 identical over 7 bases. CDR3 length equals 14 residues. Germline values: CDR1 MNHEY, CDR2 SVGAGI. V gave up 6 bases and J gave up 8 bases; unmatched junction bases: 7. The chain's CDR3 is CASRMGQFDSPLHF. CDR3 nucleotide sequence: TGTGCCAGCAGAATGGGACAGTTTGATTCACCCCTCCACTTT.

V usage is TRBV5-4 and J usage is TRBJ2-3; D is perhaps TRBD1 (6 bases). V dropped 4 bases and J dropped 3 bases, with 15 bases sitting between them. CDR1 and CDR2 from the germline V gene are SGHNT and YYREEE (reference sequence). This CDR3 has 15 amino acids. CDR3 sequence: CASSPRPGTTDTQYF. The DNA for the CDR3 is TGTGCCAGCAGCCCCCGGCCGGGGACAACAGATACGCAGTATTTT.